Listed below are T cell receptor beta chains from one sample, sequenced in a study of CD8 T cell repertoires and HIV-1 epitope variants. Clones were sequenced by immunoSEQ multiplex PCR, and TCRdb holds only the in-frame ones, with some missing. The repertoire holds some 87,000 clones, 60% to 80% seen once, with 20% to 30% in the top ten. Sequenced sample: uncultured baseline CD8+ T cells from peripheral blood mononuclear cells (PBMCs). The source is a male donor with HIV. The CDR3 runs from the conserved cysteine through the conserved F or W. The D gene is left open where the match is weak. Rows may omit the clone size; those that give it use once, few, many or a size class.

J,size,V,D,CDR3,DNA
TRBJ2-7,few,TRBV19,-,CASGLGPLEQYF,TGTGCCAGCGGACTTGGACCCTTGGAGCAGTACTTC
TRBJ2-7,-,TRBV5-4,-,CASSFRTSYEQYF,TGTGCCAGCAGCTTTCGGACATCTTACGAGCAGTACTTC
TRBJ2-7,few,TRBV11-2,-,CASSADYYEQYF,TGTGCCAGCAGCGCAGACTATTACGAGCAGTACTTC
TRBJ1-6,once,TRBV28,-,CASSNSGGPGGNSPLHF,TGTGCCAGCAGTAACTCTGGGGGGCCCGGAGGTAATTCACCCCTCCACTTT
TRBJ2-7,once,TRBV5-4,-,CASSLDSNSYEQYF,TGTGCCAGCAGCTTGGACAGCAACTCCTACGAGCAGTACTTC
TRBJ2-3,-,TRBV27,TRBD2,CASSMRLAGGLLDTQYF,TGTGCCAGCAGTATGCGATTAGCGGGGGGGCTTTTAGATACGCAGTATTTT
TRBJ1-1,many,TRBV19,-,CASSDYGALNTEAFF,TGTGCCAGTAGTGATTACGGGGCTCTGAACACTGAAGCTTTCTTT
TRBJ1-2,few,TRBV28,-,CASSEQGDYGYTF,TGTGCCAGCAGTGAACAGGGAGACTATGGCTACACCTTC
TRBJ2-1,-,TRBV6-1,-,CASSDRGAGSYNEQFF,TGTGCCAGCAGTGATCGGGGGGCTGGCTCCTACAATGAGCAGTTCTTC
TRBJ1-4,-,TRBV5-1,-,CASSLALTGEKLFF,TGCGCCAGCAGCTTGGCCCTCACGGGGGAAAAACTGTTTTTT
TRBJ2-6,once,TRBV5-1,-,CASSPSIGGANVLTF,TGCGCCAGCAGCCCTTCGATAGGTGGGGCCAACGTCCTGACTTTC
TRBJ1-1,-,TRBV18,-,CASSPGGNTEAFF,TGTGCCAGCTCACCGGGGGGGAACACTGAAGCTTTCTTT
TRBJ1-1,-,TRBV5-1,-,CASSVIQGGTEAFF,TGCGCCAGCAGCGTTATACAGGGAGGAACTGAAGCTTTCTTT
TRBJ2-2,-,TRBV5-4,TRBD2,CASSPTSGGNTGELFF,TGTGCCAGCAGCCCGACTAGCGGGGGGAACACCGGGGAGCTGTTTTTT
TRBJ2-3,-,TRBV4-2,TRBD2,CASSQIAGGLTDTQYF,TGTGCCAGCAGCCAAATTGCGGGGGGGCTTACAGATACGCAGTATTTT
TRBJ2-2,-,TRBV29-1,-,CSVEEPRGTGELFF,TGCAGCGTTGAAGAGCCCCGAGGGACCGGGGAGCTGTTTTTT
TRBJ2-2,few,TRBV19,TRBD2,CASTTLANVNTGELFF,TGTGCCAGTACTACACTAGCGAACGTAAACACCGGGGAGCTGTTTTTT
TRBJ2-7,once,TRBV5-4,TRBD2,CASSLPLAGAHEQYF,TGTGCCAGCAGCTTGCCACTAGCGGGGGCCCACGAGCAGTACTTC
TRBJ1-3,once,TRBV11-2,-,CASSLNTIYF,TGTGCCAGCAGCTTGAACACCATATATTTT
TRBJ1-1,-,TRBV5-1,TRBD1,CASSFRDRGDGAFF,TGCGCCAGCAGCTTCCGGGACAGGGGTGACGGAGCTTTCTTT
TRBJ1-2,-,TRBV19,-,CASSPNIGLIYGYTF,TGTGCCAGTAGTCCGAACATTGGGCTAATCTATGGCTACACCTTC
TRBJ2-5,-,TRBV5-5,TRBD2,CASSLGIGLAVETQYF,TGTGCCAGCAGCTTGGGCATTGGACTAGCGGTTGAGACCCAGTACTTC
TRBJ2-1,-,TRBV27,TRBD2,CASSLSGTSSYNEQFF,TGTGCCAGCAGTTTATCGGGGACTAGCTCCTACAATGAGCAGTTCTTC
TRBJ2-1,-,TRBV30,-,CAWSVGPGIDEQFF,TGTGCCTGGAGTGTAGGCCCAGGTATCGATGAGCAGTTCTTC
TRBJ1-1,-,TRBV12-5,TRBD1,CASGSAGGLEAFF,TGTGCTAGTGGTTCCGCAGGGGGCCTGGAAGCTTTCTTT
TRBJ2-3,once,TRBV30,-,CAWLSGAQDTQYF,TGTGCCTGGTTATCGGGGGCCCAGGATACGCAGTATTTT
TRBJ1-1,-,TRBV5-6,-,CASSSAGKGYTEAFF,TGTGCCAGCAGCTCTGCAGGGAAAGGGTACACTGAAGCTTTCTTT
TRBJ1-1,-,TRBV6-5,-,CATTMGINTEAFF,TGTGCCACTACGATGGGCATTAACACTGAAGCTTTCTTT
TRBJ1-4,-,TRBV30,TRBD1,CAWETGQVNEKLFF,TGTGCCTGGGAAACGGGACAGGTGAATGAAAAACTGTTTTTT